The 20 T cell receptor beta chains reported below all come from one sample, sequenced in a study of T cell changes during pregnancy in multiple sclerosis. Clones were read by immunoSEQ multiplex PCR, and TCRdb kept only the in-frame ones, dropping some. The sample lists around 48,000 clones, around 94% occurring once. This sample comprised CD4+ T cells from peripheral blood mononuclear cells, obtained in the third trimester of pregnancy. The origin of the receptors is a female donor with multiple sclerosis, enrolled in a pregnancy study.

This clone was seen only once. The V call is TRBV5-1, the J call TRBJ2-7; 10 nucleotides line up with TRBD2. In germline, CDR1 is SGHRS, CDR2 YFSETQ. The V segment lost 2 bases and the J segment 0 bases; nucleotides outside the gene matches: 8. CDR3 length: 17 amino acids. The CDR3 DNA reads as TGCGCCAGCAGCTTCTCTAGCGGGAGCTTTAGCTCCTACGAGCAGTACTTC. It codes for CASSFSSGSFSSYEQYF.

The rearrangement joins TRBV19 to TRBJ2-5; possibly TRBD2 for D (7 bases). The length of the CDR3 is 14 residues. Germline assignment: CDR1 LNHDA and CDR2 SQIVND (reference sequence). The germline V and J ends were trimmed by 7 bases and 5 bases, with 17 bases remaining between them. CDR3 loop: CASIPPGGRETQYF. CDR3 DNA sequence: TGTGCCAGTATACCCCCCGGGGGGCGGGAGACCCAGTACTTC.

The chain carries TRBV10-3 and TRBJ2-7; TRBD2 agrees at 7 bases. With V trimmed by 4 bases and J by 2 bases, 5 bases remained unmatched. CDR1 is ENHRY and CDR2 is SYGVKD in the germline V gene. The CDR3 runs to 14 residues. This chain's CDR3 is CAISATGLTYEQYF. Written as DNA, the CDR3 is TGTGCCATCAGTGCCACGGGACTAACCTACGAGCAGTACTTC.

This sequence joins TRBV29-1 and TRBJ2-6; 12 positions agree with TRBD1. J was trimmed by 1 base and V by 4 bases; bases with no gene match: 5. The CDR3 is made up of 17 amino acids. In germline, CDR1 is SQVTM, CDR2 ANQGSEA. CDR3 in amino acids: CSVAGTGGGSGANVLTF. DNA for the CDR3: TGCAGCGTTGCTGGGACAGGGGGCGGTTCTGGGGCCAACGTCCTGACTTTC.

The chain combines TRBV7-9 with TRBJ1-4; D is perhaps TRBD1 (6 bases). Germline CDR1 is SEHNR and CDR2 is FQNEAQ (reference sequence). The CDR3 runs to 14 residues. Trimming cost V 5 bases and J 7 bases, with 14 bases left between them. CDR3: CASSLRDIGEKLFF. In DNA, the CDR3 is TGTGCCAGCAGCCTCCGGGACATCGGTGAAAAACTGTTTTTT.

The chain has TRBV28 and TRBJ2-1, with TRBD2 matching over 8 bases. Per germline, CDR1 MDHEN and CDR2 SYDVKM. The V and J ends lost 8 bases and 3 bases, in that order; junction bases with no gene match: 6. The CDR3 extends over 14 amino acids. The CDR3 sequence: CASCGTRGYNEQFF. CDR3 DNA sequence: TGTGCCAGCTGCGGGACTAGGGGCTACAATGAGCAGTTCTTC.

As DNA, the CDR3 is TGTGCCAGCAGCCCCTCGTACGGGTCGAACACTGAAGCTTTCTTT. This codes for CASSPSYGSNTEAFF. V and J are TRBV7-3 and TRBJ1-1, with unresolved D. The V gene lost 5 bases and the J gene lost 1 base, with 14 bases spanning the gap. The CDR3 runs 15 residues. The germline gives CDR1 SGHTA, CDR2 FQGTGA.

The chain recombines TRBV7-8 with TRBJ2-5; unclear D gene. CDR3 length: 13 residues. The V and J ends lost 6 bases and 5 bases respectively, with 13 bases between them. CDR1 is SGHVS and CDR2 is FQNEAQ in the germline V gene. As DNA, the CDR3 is TGTGCCAGCAGAACTCTAGATGTGGAGACCCAGTACTTC. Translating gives CASRTLDVETQYF.

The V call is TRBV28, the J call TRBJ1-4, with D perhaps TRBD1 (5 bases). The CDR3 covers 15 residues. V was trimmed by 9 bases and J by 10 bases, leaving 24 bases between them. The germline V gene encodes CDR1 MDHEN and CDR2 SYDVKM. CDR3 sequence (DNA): TGTGCCAGTACGACGGGACTCGGATTCCAGGGAAAACTGTTTTTT. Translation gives CASTTGLGFQGKLFF.

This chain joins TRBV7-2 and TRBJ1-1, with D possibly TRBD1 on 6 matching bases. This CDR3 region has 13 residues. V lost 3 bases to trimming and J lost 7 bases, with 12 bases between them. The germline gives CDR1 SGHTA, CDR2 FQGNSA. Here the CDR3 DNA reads TGTGCCAGCAGCTTGGACAGAGCTTTTGAAGCTTTCTTT. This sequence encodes CASSLDRAFEAFF. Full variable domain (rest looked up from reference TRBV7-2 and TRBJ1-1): GAGVSQSPSNKVTEKGKDVELRCDPISGHTALYWYRQSLGQGLEFLIYFQGNSAPDKSGLPSDRFSAERTGGSVSTLTIQRTQQEDSAVYLCASSLDRAFEAFFGQGTRLTVV.

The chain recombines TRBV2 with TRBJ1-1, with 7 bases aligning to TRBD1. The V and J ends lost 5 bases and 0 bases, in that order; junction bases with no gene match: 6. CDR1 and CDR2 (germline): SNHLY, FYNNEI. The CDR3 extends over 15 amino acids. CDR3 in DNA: TGTGCCAGCAGTAGACCGGGACAGCTGAACACTGAAGCTTTCTTT. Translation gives CASSRPGQLNTEAFF. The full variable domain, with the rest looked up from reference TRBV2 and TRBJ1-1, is EPEVTQTPSHQVTQMGQEVILRCVPISNHLYFYWYRQILGQKVEFLVSFYNNEISEKSEIFDDQFSVERPDGSNFTLKIRSTKLEDSAMYFCASSRPGQLNTEAFFGQGTRLTVV.

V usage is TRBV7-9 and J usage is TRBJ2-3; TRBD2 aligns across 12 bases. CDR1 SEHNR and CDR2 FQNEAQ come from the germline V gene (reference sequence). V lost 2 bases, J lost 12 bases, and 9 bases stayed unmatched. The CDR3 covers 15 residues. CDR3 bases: TGTGCCAGCAGCTTAATCGGGACTAGCGGGCCCCCCCAGTATTTT. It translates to CASSLIGTSGPPQYF.

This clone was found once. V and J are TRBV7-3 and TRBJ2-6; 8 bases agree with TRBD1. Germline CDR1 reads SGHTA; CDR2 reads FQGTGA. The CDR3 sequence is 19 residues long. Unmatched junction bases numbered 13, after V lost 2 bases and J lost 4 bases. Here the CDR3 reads CASSLRGNGQGSGANVLTF. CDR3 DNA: TGTGCCAGCAGCTTACGCGGTAACGGACAGGGTTCAGGGGCCAACGTCCTGACTTTC.

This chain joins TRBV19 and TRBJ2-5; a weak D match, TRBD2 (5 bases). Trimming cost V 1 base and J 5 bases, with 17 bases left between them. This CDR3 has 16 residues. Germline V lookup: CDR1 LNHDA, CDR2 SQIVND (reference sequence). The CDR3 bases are TGTGCCAGTAGTATAGTGGGCAGTCTCCGAGGGGAGACCCAGTACTTC. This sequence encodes CASSIVGSLRGETQYF.

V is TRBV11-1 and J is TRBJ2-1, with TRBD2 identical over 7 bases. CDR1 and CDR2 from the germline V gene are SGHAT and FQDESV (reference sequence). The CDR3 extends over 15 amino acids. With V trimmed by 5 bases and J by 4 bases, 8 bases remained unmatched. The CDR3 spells CASSAGDGVYNEQFF. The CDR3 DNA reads TGTGCCAGCAGCGCGGGGGACGGAGTATACAATGAGCAGTTCTTC.

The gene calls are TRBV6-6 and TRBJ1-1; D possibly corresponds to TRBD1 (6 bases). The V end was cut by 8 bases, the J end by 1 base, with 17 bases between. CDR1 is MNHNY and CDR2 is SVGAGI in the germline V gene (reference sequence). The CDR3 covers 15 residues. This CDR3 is CASHPPTGTNTEAFF. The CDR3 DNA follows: TGTGCCAGCCACCCCCCCACAGGGACGAACACTGAAGCTTTCTTT.

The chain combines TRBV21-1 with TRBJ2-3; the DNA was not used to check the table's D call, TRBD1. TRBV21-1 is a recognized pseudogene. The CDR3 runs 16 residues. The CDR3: CASSNSTGRRADTQYF. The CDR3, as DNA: TGTGCCAGCAGCAATTCGACAGGGAGGAGGGCAGATACGCAGTATTTT.

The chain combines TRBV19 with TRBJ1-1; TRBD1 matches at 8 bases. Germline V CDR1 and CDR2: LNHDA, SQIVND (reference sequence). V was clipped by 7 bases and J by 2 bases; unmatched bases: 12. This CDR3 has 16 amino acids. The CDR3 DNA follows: TGTGCCAGTACCAGGAGCGCTGGGACAGGCAACACTGAAGCTTTCTTT. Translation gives CASTRSAGTGNTEAFF.

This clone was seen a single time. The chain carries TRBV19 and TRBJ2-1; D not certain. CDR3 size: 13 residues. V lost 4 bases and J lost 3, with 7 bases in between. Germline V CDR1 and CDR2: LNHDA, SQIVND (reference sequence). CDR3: CASSTNFYNEQFF. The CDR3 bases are TGTGCCAGTAGTACCAATTTCTACAATGAGCAGTTCTTC. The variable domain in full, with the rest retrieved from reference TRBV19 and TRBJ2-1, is DGGITQSPKYLFRKEGQNVTLSCEQNLNHDAMYWYRQDPGQGLRLIYYSQIVNDFQKGDIAEGYSVSREKKESFPLTVTSAQKNPTAFYLCASSTNFYNEQFFGPGTRLTVL.

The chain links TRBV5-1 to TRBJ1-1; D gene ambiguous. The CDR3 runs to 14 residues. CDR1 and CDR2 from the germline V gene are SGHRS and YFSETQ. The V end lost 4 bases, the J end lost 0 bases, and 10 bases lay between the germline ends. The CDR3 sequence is CASSQQFMNTEAFF. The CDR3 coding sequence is TGCGCCAGCAGCCAACAGTTCATGAACACTGAAGCTTTCTTT.